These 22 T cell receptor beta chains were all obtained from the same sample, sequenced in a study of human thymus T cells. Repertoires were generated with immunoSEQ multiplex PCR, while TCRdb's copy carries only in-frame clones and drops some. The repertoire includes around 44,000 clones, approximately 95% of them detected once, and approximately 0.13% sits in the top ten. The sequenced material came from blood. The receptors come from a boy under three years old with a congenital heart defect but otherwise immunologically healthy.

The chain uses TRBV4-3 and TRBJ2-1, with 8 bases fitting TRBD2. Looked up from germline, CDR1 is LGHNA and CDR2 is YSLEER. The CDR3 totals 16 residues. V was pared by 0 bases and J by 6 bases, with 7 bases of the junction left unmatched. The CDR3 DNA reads TGCGCCAGCAGCCAAGATACGGCGGGGGGCGGCAATGAGCAGTTCTTC. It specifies CASSQDTAGGGNEQFF.

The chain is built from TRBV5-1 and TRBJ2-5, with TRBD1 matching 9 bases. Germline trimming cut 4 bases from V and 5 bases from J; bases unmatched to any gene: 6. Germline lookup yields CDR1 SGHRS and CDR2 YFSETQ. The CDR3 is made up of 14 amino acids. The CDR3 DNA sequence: TGCGCCAGCAGCACCGGACAGGGGCGGGAGACCCAGTACTTC. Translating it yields CASSTGQGRETQYF.

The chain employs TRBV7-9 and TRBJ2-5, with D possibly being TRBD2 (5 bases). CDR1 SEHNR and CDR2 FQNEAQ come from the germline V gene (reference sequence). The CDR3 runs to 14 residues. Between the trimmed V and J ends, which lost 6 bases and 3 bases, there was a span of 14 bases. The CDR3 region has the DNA TGTGCCAGCAGTCCCTTGTCCGGGGAAGAGACCCAGTACTTC. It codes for CASSPLSGEETQYF.

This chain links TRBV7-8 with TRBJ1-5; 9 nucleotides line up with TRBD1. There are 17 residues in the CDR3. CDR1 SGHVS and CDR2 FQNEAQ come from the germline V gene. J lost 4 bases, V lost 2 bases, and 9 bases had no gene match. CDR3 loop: CASSLSSMGQGNQPQHF. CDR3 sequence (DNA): TGTGCCAGCAGCTTAAGTTCCATGGGACAGGGAAATCAGCCCCAGCATTTT.

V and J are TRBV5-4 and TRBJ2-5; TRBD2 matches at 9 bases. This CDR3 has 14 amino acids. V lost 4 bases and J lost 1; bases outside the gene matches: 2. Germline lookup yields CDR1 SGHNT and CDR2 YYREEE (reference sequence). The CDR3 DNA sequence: TGTGCCAGCAGCGCGGGACTAGCCCAAGAGACCCAGTACTTC. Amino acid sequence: CASSAGLAQETQYF.

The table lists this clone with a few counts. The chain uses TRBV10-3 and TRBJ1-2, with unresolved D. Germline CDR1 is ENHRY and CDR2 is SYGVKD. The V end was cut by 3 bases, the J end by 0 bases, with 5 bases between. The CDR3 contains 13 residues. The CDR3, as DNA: TGTGCCATCAGTGAACAGTCTAACTATGGCTACACCTTC. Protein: CAISEQSNYGYTF.

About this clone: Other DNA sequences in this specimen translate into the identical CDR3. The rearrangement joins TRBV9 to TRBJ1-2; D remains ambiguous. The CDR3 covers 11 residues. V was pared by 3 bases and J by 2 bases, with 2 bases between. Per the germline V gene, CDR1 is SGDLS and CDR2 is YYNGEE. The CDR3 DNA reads TGTGCCAGCAGCGACAACTATGGCTACACCTTC. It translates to CASSDNYGYTF.

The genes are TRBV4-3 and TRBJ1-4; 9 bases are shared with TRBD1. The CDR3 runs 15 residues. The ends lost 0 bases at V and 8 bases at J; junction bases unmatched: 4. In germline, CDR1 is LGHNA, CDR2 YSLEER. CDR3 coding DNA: TGCGCCAGCAGCCAAGAACAGGGGGCTGGAGAAAAACTGTTTTTT. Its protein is CASSQEQGAGEKLFF.

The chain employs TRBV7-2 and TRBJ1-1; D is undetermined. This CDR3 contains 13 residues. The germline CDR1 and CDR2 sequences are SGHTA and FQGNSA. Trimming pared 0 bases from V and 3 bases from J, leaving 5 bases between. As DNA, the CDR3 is TGTGCCAGCAGCTTAGCGCAACACACTGAAGCTTTCTTT. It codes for CASSLAQHTEAFF.

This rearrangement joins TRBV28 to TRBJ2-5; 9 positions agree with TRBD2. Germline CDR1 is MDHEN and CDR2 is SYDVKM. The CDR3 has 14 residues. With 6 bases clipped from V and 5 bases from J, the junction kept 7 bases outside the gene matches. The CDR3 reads CASRRGGSTETQYF. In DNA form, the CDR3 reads TGTGCCAGCAGGCGGGGGGGCTCAACGGAGACCCAGTACTTC. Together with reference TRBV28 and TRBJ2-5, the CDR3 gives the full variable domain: DVKVTQSSRYLVKRTGEKVFLECVQDMDHENMFWYRQDPGLGLRLIYFSYDVKMKEKGDIPEGYSVSREKKERFSLILESASTNQTSMYLCASRRGGSTETQYFGPGTRLLVL.

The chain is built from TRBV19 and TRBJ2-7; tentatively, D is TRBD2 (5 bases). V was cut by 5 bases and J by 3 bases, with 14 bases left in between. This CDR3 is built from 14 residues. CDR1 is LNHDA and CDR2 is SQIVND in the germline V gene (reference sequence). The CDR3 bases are TGTGCCAGTAGTCCGAGAATTGGGAGCTACGAGCAGTACTTC. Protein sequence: CASSPRIGSYEQYF.

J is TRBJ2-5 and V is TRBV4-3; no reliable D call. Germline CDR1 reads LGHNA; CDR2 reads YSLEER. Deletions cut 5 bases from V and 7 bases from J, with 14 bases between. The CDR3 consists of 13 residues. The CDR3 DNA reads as TGCGCCAGCAGCGCCGACCAAGACGGGACCCAGTACTTC. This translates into CASSADQDGTQYF.

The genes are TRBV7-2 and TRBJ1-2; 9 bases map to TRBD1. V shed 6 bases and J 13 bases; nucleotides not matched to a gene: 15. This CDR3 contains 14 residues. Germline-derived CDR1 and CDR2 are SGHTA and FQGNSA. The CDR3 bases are TGTGCCAGCAGTTCTTCCCGGGACAGGGAAATAAGCACCTTC. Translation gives CASSSSRDREISTF.

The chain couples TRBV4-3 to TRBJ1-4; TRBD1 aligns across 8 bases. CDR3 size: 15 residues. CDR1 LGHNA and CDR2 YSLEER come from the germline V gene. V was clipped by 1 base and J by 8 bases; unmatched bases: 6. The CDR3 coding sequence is TGCGCCAGCAGCCAAGCTGTCAGGGGGCGGGAAAAACTGTTTTTT. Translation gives CASSQAVRGREKLFF.

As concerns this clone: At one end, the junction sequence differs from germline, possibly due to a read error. CDR3 in DNA: TGTGCCAGCAGTGTGGACGCCCATTTC. Protein sequence: CASSVDAHF. The chain carries TRBV6-5 and TRBJ2-7, with no clear D. The germline V gene has CDR1 MNHEY and CDR2 SVGAGI. The length of the CDR3 is 9 residues.

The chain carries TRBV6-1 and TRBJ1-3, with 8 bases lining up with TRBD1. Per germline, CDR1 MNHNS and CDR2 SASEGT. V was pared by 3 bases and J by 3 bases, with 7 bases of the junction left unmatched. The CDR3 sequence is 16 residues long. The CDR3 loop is CASSDTVRGLGNTIYF. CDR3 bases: TGTGCCAGCAGTGACACTGTCAGGGGGCTTGGAAACACCATATATTTT.

In DNA, the CDR3 is TGTGCCAGCAGTTTGGAAGCCCCGGGGGAGCAGTACTTC. Translating it yields CASSLEAPGEQYF. The chain employs TRBV28 and TRBJ2-7; D might be TRBD2 (5 bases). Germline-derived CDR1 and CDR2 are MDHEN and SYDVKM. Trimming left V 3 bases short and J 7 bases short, with 13 bases between. The CDR3 contains 13 residues.

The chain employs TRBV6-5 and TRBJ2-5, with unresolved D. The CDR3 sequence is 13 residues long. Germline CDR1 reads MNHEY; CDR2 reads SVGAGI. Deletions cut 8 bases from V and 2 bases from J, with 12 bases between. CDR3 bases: TGTGCCAGCGGAAGCTGGGGACAAGAGACCCAGTACTTC. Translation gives CASGSWGQETQYF.

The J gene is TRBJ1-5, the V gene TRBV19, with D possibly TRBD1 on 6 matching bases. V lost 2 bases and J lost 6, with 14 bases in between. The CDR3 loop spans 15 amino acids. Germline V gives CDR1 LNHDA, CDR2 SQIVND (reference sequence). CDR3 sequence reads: CASSIMRGSGQPQHF. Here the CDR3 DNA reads TGTGCCAGTAGTATAATGAGGGGGAGCGGTCAGCCCCAGCATTTT.

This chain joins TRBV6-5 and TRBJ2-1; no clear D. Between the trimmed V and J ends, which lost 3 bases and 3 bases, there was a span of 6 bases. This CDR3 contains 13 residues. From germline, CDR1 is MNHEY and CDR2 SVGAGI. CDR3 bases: TGTGCCAGCAGTTATGACTTCTACAATGAGCAGTTCTTC. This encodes CASSYDFYNEQFF.

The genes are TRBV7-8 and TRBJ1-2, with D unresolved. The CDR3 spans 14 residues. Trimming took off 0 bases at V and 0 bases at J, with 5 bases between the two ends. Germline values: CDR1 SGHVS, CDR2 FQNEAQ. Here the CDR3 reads CASSLAPANYGYTF. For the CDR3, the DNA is TGTGCCAGCAGCTTAGCGCCAGCTAACTATGGCTACACCTTC.

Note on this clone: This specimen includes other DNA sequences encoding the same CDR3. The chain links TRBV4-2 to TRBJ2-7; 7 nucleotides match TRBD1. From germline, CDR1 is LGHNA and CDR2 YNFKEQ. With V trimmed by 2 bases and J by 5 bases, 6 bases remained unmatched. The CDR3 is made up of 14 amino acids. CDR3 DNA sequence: TGTGCCAGCAGCCAACTGAAGGGGGCCCACGAGCAGTACTTC. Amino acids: CASSQLKGAHEQYF.